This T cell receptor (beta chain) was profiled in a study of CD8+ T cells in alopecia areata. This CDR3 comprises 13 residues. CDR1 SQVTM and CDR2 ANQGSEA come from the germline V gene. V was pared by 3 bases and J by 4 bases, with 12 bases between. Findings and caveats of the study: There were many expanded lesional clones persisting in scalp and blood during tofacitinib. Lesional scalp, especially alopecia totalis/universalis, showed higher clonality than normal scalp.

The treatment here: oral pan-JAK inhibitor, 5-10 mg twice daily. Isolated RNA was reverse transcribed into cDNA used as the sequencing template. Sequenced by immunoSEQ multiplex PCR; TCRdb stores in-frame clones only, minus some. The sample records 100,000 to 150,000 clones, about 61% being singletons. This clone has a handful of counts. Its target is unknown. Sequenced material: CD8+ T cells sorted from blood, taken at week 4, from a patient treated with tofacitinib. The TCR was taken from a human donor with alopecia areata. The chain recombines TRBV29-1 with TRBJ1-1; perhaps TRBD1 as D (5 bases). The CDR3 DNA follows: TGCAGCGTTGACGGCGGGGGGGGCACTGAAGCTTTCTTT. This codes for CSVDGGGGTEAFF.